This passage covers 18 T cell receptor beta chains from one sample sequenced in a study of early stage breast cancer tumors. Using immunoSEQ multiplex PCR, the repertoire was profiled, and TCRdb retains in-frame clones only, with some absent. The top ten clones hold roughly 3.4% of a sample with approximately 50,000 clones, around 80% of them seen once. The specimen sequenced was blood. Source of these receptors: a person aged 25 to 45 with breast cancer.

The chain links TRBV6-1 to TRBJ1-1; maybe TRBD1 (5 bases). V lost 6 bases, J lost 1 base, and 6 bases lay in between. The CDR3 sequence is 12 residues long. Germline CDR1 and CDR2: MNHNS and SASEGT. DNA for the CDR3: TGTGCCAGCAGGACAGCGAACACTGAAGCTTTCTTT. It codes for CASRTANTEAFF.

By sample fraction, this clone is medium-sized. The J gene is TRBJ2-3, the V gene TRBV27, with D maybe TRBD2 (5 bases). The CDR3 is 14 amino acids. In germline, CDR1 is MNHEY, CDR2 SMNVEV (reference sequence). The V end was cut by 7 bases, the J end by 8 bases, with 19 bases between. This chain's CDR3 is CASTAATLASTQYF. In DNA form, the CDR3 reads TGTGCCAGCACAGCGGCCACCTTAGCATCTACGCAGTATTTT.

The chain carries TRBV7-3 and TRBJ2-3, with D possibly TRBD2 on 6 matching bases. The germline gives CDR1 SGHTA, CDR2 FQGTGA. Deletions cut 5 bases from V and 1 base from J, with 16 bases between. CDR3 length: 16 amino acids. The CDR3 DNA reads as TGTGCCAGCAGCCCCAAACGTACGGGAGGCACAGATACGCAGTATTTT. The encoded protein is CASSPKRTGGTDTQYF.

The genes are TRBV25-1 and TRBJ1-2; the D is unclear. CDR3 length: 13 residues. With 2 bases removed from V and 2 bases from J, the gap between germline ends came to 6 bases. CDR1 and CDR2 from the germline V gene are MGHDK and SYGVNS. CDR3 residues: CASSETANYGYTF. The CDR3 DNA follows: TGTGCCAGCAGTGAAACGGCAAACTATGGCTACACCTTC.

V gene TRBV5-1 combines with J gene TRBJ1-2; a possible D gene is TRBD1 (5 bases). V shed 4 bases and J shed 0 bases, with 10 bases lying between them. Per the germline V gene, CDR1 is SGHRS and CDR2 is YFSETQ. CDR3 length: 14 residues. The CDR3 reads CASSPEGPNYGYTF. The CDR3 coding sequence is TGCGCCAGCAGCCCGGAGGGACCTAACTATGGCTACACCTTC.

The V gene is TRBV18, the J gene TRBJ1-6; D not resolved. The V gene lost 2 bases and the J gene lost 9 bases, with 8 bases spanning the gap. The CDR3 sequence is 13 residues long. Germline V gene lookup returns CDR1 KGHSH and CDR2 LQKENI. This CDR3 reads CASSPSSLSPLHF. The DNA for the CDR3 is TGTGCCAGCTCACCATCCAGTCTTTCACCCCTCCACTTT.

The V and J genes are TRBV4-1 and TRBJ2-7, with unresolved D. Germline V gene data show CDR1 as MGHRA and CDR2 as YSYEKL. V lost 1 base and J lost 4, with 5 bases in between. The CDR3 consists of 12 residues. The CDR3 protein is CASSQGGYEQYF. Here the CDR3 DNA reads TGCGCCAGCAGCCAAGGGGGATACGAGCAGTACTTC.

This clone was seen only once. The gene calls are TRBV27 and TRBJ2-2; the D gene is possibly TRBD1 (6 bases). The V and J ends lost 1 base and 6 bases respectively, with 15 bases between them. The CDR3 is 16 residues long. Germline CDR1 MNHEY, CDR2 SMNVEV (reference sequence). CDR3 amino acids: CASSLWRTEIPGELFF. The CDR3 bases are TGTGCCAGCAGTTTATGGAGGACAGAGATTCCCGGGGAGCTGTTTTTT.

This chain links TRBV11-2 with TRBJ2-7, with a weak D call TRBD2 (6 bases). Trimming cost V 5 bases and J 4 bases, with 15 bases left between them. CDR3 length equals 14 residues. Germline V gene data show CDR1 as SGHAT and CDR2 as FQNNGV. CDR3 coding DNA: TGTGCCAGCAGCGTACCTAGCGTTGCGTACGAGCAGTACTTC. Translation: CASSVPSVAYEQYF.

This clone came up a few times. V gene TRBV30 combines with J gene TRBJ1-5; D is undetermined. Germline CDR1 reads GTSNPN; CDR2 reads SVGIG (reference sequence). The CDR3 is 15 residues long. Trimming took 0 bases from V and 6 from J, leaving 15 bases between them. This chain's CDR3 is CAWSVLGTTPQPQHF. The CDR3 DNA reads TGTGCCTGGAGTGTATTGGGTACAACCCCTCAGCCCCAGCATTTT.

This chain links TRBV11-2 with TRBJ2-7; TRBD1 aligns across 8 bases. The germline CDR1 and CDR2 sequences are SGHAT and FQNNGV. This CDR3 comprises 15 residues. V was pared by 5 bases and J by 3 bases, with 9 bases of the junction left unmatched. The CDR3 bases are TGTGCCAGCAGCCCACTCGACAGGGGAAACTACGAGCAGTACTTC. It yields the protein CASSPLDRGNYEQYF.

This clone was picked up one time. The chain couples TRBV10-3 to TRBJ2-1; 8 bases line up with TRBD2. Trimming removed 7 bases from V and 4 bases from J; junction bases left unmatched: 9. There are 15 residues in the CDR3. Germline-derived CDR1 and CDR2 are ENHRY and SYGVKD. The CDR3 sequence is CAIKPTSGQYNEQFF. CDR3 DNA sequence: TGTGCCATCAAACCCACTAGCGGACAATACAATGAGCAGTTCTTC.

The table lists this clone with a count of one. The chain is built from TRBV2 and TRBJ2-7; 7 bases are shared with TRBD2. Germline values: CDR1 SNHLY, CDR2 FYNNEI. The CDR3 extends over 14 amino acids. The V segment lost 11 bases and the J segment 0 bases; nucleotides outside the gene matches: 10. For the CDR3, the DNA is TGTGCCTTCGTTTGGGGGAGGGACTCCTACGAGCAGTACTTC. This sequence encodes CAFVWGRDSYEQYF. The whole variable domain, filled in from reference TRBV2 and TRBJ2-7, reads EPEVTQTPSHQVTQMGQEVILRCVPISNHLYFYWYRQILGQKVEFLVSFYNNEISEKSEIFDDQFSVERPDGSNFTLKIRSTKLEDSAMYFCAFVWGRDSYEQYFGPGTRLTVT.

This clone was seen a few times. DNA of the CDR3: TGTGCCATCACCCGAGAGGGCAGCGCGTTAATCGGCTACACCTTC. The encoded protein is CAITREGSALIGYTF. The rearrangement links TRBV10-3 to TRBJ1-2; no clear D. V lost 7 bases and J lost 8, with 23 bases in between. Germline V gene data show CDR1 as ENHRY and CDR2 as SYGVKD. This CDR3 has 15 amino acids.

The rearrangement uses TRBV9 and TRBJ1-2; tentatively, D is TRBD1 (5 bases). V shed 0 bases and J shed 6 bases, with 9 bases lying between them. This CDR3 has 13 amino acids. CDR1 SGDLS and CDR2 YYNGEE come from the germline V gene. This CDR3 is CASSVAGVDGYTF. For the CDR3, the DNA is TGTGCCAGCAGCGTAGCGGGGGTAGATGGCTACACCTTC. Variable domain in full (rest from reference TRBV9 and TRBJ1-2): DSGVTQTPKHLITATGQRVTLRCSPRSGDLSVYWYQQSLDQGLQFLIQYYNGEERAKGNILERFSAQQFPDLHSELNLSSLELGDSALYFCASSVAGVDGYTFGSGTRLTVV.

The CDR3 bases are TGTGCCAGCAGCATCGGTAATTTTTACTATGGCTACACCTTC. This sequence encodes CASSIGNFYYGYTF. The chain employs TRBV5-4 and TRBJ1-2; no reliable D call. Trimming took 4 bases from V and 3 from J, leaving 13 bases between them. The CDR3 is 14 residues long. CDR1 is SGHNT and CDR2 is YYREEE in the germline V gene (reference sequence).

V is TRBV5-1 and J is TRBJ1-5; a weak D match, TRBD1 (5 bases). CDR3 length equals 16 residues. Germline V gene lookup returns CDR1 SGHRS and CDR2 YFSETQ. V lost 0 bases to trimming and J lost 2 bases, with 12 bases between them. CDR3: CASSLAGGDGNQPQHF. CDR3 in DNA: TGCGCCAGCAGCTTGGCTGGGGGGGACGGCAATCAGCCCCAGCATTTT.

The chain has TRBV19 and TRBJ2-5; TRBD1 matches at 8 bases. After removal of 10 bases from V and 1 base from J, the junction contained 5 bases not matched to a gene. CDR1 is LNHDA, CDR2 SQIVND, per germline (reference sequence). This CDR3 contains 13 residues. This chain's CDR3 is CATTDRAQETQYF. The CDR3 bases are TGTGCCACTACGGACAGGGCCCAAGAGACCCAGTACTTC.